Listed here are 15 T cell receptor beta chains from one sample, sequenced in a study of cytomegalovirus exposure and HLA in healthy donors. PCR employed 60 Vbeta and 13 Jbeta primers. Produced via immunoSEQ multiplex PCR; TCRdb's table is partial and in-frame only. Of fewer than 150,000 clones in the sample, 77% were seen once. Material for sequencing was PBMCs. These TCRs come from a human donor in good health.

V and J are TRBV7-9 and TRBJ2-6, with TRBD1 identical over 9 bases. The CDR3 spans 16 residues. Germline V gene data show CDR1 as SEHNR and CDR2 as FQNEAQ (reference sequence). V lost 5 bases to trimming and J lost 4 bases; unmatched junction nucleotides: 6. Here the CDR3 reads CASSVQGAQGANVLTF. The CDR3 nucleotides read TGTGCCAGCAGCGTACAGGGGGCGCAAGGGGCCAACGTCCTGACTTTC.

The chain combines TRBV6-1 with TRBJ2-1, with a tentative D call TRBD2 (5 bases). There are 14 residues in the CDR3. V was shortened by 1 base and J by 7 bases, with 11 bases between the two germline ends. From germline, CDR1 is MNHNS and CDR2 SASEGT. The CDR3 region has the DNA TGTGCCAGCAGTGAAGAAGTTCCGGGGAATGAGCAGTTCTTC. Protein sequence: CASSEEVPGNEQFF.

The rearrangement joins TRBV6-8 to TRBJ2-1, with a possible D match to TRBD1 (5 bases). The germline CDR1 and CDR2 sequences are MNHGY and SAAAGT. Deletions cut 4 bases from V and 8 bases from J, with 27 bases between. The CDR3 runs 18 residues. CDR3 loop: CASSSRQGSWGTSDEQFF. Written as DNA, the CDR3 is TGTGCCAGCAGTTCCAGGCAGGGTTCATGGGGCACGTCCGATGAGCAGTTCTTC.

The chain employs TRBV29-1 and TRBJ2-7; 9 bases match TRBD1. The V gene's germline CDR1 is SQVTM and CDR2 ANQGSEA. The CDR3 spans 15 residues. V shed 6 bases and J 7 bases; nucleotides not matched to a gene: 16. The CDR3 here is CSVETTGTGKKEQYF. The DNA of the CDR3 is TGCAGCGTAGAGACTACCGGGACAGGGAAGAAAGAGCAGTACTTC.

The V call is TRBV4-2, the J call TRBJ2-5, with TRBD2 matching over 9 bases. CDR1 is LGHNA, CDR2 YNFKEQ, per germline. Trimming took 4 bases from V and 3 from J; bases not matched to a gene: 9. CDR3 length: 16 amino acids. In DNA, the CDR3 is TGTGCCAGCAGCCGGCACTCGGGACTAGCCGAAGAGACCCAGTACTTC. Translating gives CASSRHSGLAEETQYF.

Written as DNA, the CDR3 is TGTGCCAGCAGCTTGTTCAACGCAGGCATCGGAAACATTCAGTACTTC. Encoded protein: CASSLFNAGIGNIQYF. V and J are TRBV7-8 and TRBJ2-4; D is unresolved. The CDR3 is 16 residues long. Trimming removed 3 bases from V and 6 bases from J, with 18 bases in between. Germline CDR1 SGHVS, CDR2 FQNEAQ.

Details on this clone: At one end the junction does not follow the germline gene, possibly because of a read error. The rearrangement joins TRBV2 to TRBJ1-3; D not resolved. Per the germline V gene, CDR1 is SNHLY and CDR2 is FYNNEI. The CDR3 totals 12 residues. The CDR3 reads CASGTDGSTIYF. The CDR3 DNA reads TGTGCCAGCGGCACAGATGGAAGCACCATATATTTT. The complete variable domain, with remaining parts taken from reference TRBV2 and TRBJ1-3, reads EPEVTQTPSHQVTQMGQEVILRCVPISNHLYFYWYRQILGQKVEFLVSFYNNEISEKSEIFDDQFSVERPDGSNFTLKIRSTKLEDSAMYFCASGTDGSTIYFGEGSWLTVV.

V gene TRBV20-1 combines with J gene TRBJ2-1, with D tentatively TRBD1 (5 bases). Trimming left V 5 bases short and J 9 bases short, with 11 bases between. The CDR3 has 11 residues. Germline assignment: CDR1 DFQATT and CDR2 SNEGSKA (reference sequence). Here the CDR3 DNA reads TGCAGTGCTCCGAGACAGACTGAGCAGTTCTTC. It specifies CSAPRQTEQFF.

The V and J genes are TRBV7-9 and TRBJ2-7; D might be TRBD1 (7 bases). Trimming shortened V by 1 base and J by 6 bases, and 13 bases separated the two germline ends. The CDR3 covers 14 residues. Germline loops: CDR1 SEHNR, CDR2 FQNEAQ (reference sequence). DNA for the CDR3: TGTGCCAGCAGCTTAGGGAGGGGGCGCGTCGAGCAGTACTTC. It yields the protein CASSLGRGRVEQYF.

This clone was seen a handful of times. V usage is TRBV5-6 and J usage is TRBJ1-2; D is unresolved. The CDR3 is 14 amino acids. Germline CDR1 is SGHDT and CDR2 is YYEEEE. V gave up 0 bases and J gave up 0 bases, with 6 bases separating them. The CDR3 bases are TGTGCCAGCAGCTTGGGCGGTTCTAACTATGGCTACACCTTC. It encodes CASSLGGSNYGYTF.

The chain combines TRBV21-1 with TRBJ1-1; the DNA was not compared with TRBD1, the D call given in the table. TRBV21-1 is a pseudogene segment. This CDR3 is 16 amino acids long. CDR3 bases: TGTGCCAGCAGTGAACCGACAGGGGCCGCGAGGACTGAAGCTTTCTTT. This codes for CASSEPTGAARTEAFF.

The chain couples TRBV5-8 to TRBJ1-5, with TRBD1 matching over 8 bases. Germline-derived CDR1 and CDR2 are SGHTS and YDEGEE. The junction had 14 bases not matched to a gene; V was cut back by 0 bases and J by 12 bases. This CDR3 has 16 amino acids. The CDR3 loop is CASSLEVGAGGILQHF. For the CDR3, the DNA is TGTGCCAGCAGCTTGGAGGTTGGGGCAGGGGGCATCCTCCAGCATTTT.

This clone was picked up a small number of times. The chain has TRBV10-3 and TRBJ2-7, with 12 bases matching TRBD2. The CDR3 contains 14 residues. V trimming: 3 bases; J trimming: 3 bases; junction bases outside the gene matches: 0. Looked up from germline, CDR1 is ENHRY and CDR2 is SYGVKD. CDR3 DNA: TGTGCCATCAGTGAACTAGCGGGGGGCTACGAGCAGTACTTC. Translated: CAISELAGGYEQYF.

The gene calls are TRBV20-1 and TRBJ2-3; D may be TRBD1 (5 bases). Trimming cost V 6 bases and J 6 bases, with 10 bases left between them. Germline CDR1 is DFQATT and CDR2 is SNEGSKA (reference sequence). The CDR3 length is 11 residues. The CDR3 nucleotides read TGCAGTGCCACCCCAGGGGATACGCAGTATTTT. Amino acid sequence: CSATPGDTQYF.

CDR3 in DNA: TGTGCCAGCAGCTTAGGAACAGGATCAATTAGCAATCAGCCCCAGCATTTT. This encodes CASSLGTGSISNQPQHF. The chain combines TRBV7-9 with TRBJ1-5; possible D gene TRBD1, 5 bases. Germline V gene data show CDR1 as SEHNR and CDR2 as FQNEAQ (reference sequence). The V gene lost 1 base and the J gene lost 0 bases, with 13 bases spanning the gap. The CDR3 has 17 amino acids.